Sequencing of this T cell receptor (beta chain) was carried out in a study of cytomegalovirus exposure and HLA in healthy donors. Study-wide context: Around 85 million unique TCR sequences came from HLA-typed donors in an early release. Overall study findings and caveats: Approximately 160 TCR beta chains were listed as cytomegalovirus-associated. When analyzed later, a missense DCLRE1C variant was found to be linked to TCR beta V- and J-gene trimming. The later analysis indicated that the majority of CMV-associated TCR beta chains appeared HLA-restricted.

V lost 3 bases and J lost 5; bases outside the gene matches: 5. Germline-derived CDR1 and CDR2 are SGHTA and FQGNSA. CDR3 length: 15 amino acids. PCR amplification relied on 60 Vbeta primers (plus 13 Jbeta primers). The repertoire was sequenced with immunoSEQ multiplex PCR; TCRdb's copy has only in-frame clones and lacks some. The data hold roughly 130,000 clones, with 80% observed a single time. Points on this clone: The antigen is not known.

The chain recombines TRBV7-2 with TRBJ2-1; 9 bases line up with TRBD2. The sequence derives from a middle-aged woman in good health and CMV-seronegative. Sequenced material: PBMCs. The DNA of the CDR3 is TGTGCCAGCAGCTTGACTAGCGGTAGACACAATGAGCAGTTCTTC. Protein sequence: CASSLTSGRHNEQFF.